This T cell receptor (beta chain) came from a study of blood T cell repertoires in COVID-19 (dated by TCRdb to 2020 to 2021). Background for the entire study: Samples covering the acute and convalescent phases of COVID-19 were provided by collaborators in the United States, Italy and Spain. The prospective study material was composed of cDNA or gDNA derived from T cells, B-cell-depleted T cells, or PBMCs. Subjects who had been exposed to COVID-19, were actively infected with it, or had recovered from it provided the deeply sampled blood TCRbeta repertoires that made up the dataset. The repertoires were released in a freely available public database intended as a resource for research on the immune response to SARS-CoV-2. The samples were drawn from two sources: the first 160 participants of the ongoing ImmuneRACE study, and approximately 1,300 subjects contributed by 6 global collaborators. Nearly every sample came with metadata listing a de-identified subject ID, COVID-19 status, age in years and sex. Where available, HLA class I and class II types were taken from metadata supplied by the sample provider and were not determined by assay-based typing. Broader findings and caveats from the paper: How much clinical and demographic metadata was included differed by source and by participant, and the metadata was provided uncurated.

V gives up 0 bases and J gives up 6 bases, and the segment between their germline ends measures 15 bases. Counted from cysteine to phenylalanine, this CDR3 has 16 amino acids. Only the CDR3 portion is preserved as DNA: 48 bases, with reading frame beginning at the first base. From a lookup of the germline V gene, CDR1 and CDR2 are SGHRS and YFSETQ. The immunoSEQ Assay, a bias-controlled multiplex PCR, was used to amplify TCRbeta CDR3 regions from genomic DNA. As for the original processing: Nucleated cell counts per sample were estimated from amplification of reference gene primers within the assay. Sequence reads were collapsed and filtered to measure the absolute abundance of every unique TCRbeta CDR3 rearrangement. For each sample, productive Simpson clonality was calculated as the square root of Simpson's diversity index across productive rearrangements. TCRdb mirrors the immuneACCESS table, restricted to in-frame sequences. Some clones are absent from its copies; in checked studies, under half trace to an unresolved V gene, and the reason for the others is unknown. V, J and clone size are taken as reported in that table, and D and trimming were inferred from the DNA itself. Recorded for this sample are 45,000 or so clones; about 85% of them occurred a single time. The ten largest clones add up to around 10% of the sample.

This clone was detected once. It lacks a known antigen. Base quality data are lacking; no much larger clone is found one base away. The collaborating institutions used their own protocols to collect whole blood in K2EDTA tubes. For TCRbeta analysis, collaborators shipped samples as frozen whole blood, isolated PBMCs, or DNA extracted from either of those sample types. The origin of this receptor is a woman aged 80 or over with active COVID-19. The chain was built from TRBV5-1 and TRBJ2-2, with an unclear D gene assignment. The specimen sequenced was peripheral blood. The CDR3 reads as follows: CASSLDVRSRAGELFF. The nucleotides read TGCGCCAGCAGCTTGGATGTTCGGAGTAGAGCCGGGGAGCTGTTTTTT.